The following is a T cell receptor beta chain sequence with its context. V was cut by 7 bases and J by 5 bases, with 12 bases left in between. The CDR3 contains 13 residues. Germline CDR1 and CDR2: SGHAT and FQNNGV. Time point in this sample: recipient sample about 28 days before transplant, after cytoreduction. The record originates from a study of T cell clonotyping in hematopoietic cell transplantation. The repertoire was sequenced with immunoSEQ multiplex PCR; TCRdb's copy has only in-frame clones and lacks some. The sample lists about 19,000 clones, roughly 80% occurring once. This TCR came from a man in his sixties with acute myeloid leukemia. Some clones in this sample may be carry-over from other donors' samples. Source: peripheral blood mononuclear cells, taken before stem cell transplant. The chain joins TRBV11-2 to TRBJ2-1; D gene uncertain. CDR3 nucleotide sequence: TGTGCCAGCACAAAACGTCAGAACAATGAGCAGTTCTTC. Protein sequence: CASTKRQNNEQFF.